The next 9 T cell receptor beta chains were all read from a single sample in a study of T cell repertoires in cytomegalovirus infection. Antigens of these TCRs are unknown. MiXCR was run by TCRdb on the reads, yielding one entry per CDR3 protein. This table holds hundreds of thousands of distinct CDR3 sequences, around a third found once. This specimen was cultured CD8+ T cells from PBMCs, taken from culture after CMV antigen stimulation. The receptors here all came from a human donor in good health (CMV status not recorded). Some clones in this sample may be carry-over from other donors' samples.

This clonotype was observed once. Relative to the germline gene, one junction end is altered; a read error may explain this. CDR3 sequence (DNA): TGTGTCAGCAGCTTAGAACAACCTGGGAGCAATCAGCCCCAGCATTTT. It codes for CVSSLEQPGSNQPQHF. The chain uses TRBV7-6 and TRBJ1-5; D not certain. Germline lookup yields CDR1 SGHVS and CDR2 FNYEAQ. The CDR3 runs 16 residues.

The chain couples TRBV6-1 to TRBJ1-1; TRBD1 might be the D (6 bases). CDR1 MNHNS and CDR2 SASEGT come from the germline V gene. This CDR3 is built from 13 residues. The germline V and J ends were trimmed by 7 bases and 4 bases, with 13 bases remaining between them. The CDR3 is CASTRTALTEAFF. The CDR3 DNA sequence: TGTGCCAGCACCCGGACAGCCCTCACTGAAGCTTTCTTT.

This clonotype came up a few times. The genes are TRBV7-6 and TRBJ2-4; D remains unclear. The CDR3 covers 15 residues. From germline, CDR1 is SGHVS and CDR2 FNYEAQ. With 4 bases removed from V and 2 bases from J, the gap between germline ends came to 12 bases. The chain's CDR3 is CASSYYSDTKNIQYF. The DNA for the CDR3 is TGTGCCAGCAGCTATTACTCGGATACCAAAAACATTCAGTACTTC. Based on the CDR3 plus reference TRBV7-6 and TRBJ2-4, the full variable domain is GAGVSQSPRYKVTKRGQDVALRCDPISGHVSLYWYRQALGQGPEFLTYFNYEAQQDKSGLPNDRFSAERPEGSISTLTIQRTEQRDSAMYRCASSYYSDTKNIQYFGAGTRLSVL.

At least ten counts were recorded for this clonotype. The chain couples TRBV4-2 to TRBJ2-4, with 14 nucleotides matching TRBD2. This CDR3 contains 17 residues. Germline values: CDR1 LGHNA, CDR2 YNFKEQ. V lost 4 bases to trimming and J lost 8 bases; unmatched junction nucleotides: 10. The chain's CDR3 is CASSLTSGGAESHIQYF. CDR3 DNA: TGTGCCAGCAGCCTGACTAGCGGGGGGGCCGAGTCCCACATTCAGTACTTC.

The chain recombines TRBV12-3 or TRBV12-4 with TRBJ1-4; D is uncertain. V gave up 7 bases and J gave up 3 bases, with 12 bases separating them. CDR3 length: 14 amino acids. In nucleotides, the CDR3 is TGTGCCAGCACTCCCGGGTTTTCTAATGAAAAACTGTTTTTT. Translation: CASTPGFSNEKLFF.

This clonotype appeared a few times. The chain links TRBV13 to TRBJ1-6; D not resolved. V was pared by 3 bases and J by 8 bases, with 5 bases between. The CDR3 covers 12 residues. CDR1 is PRHDT, CDR2 FYEKMQ, per germline (reference sequence). The CDR3 loop is CASSFFDSPLHF. The CDR3, as DNA: TGTGCCAGCAGCTTTTTTGATTCACCCCTCCACTTT. The full variable domain, with the rest looked up from reference TRBV13 and TRBJ1-6, is AAGVIQSPRHLIKEKRETATLKCYPIPRHDTVYWYQQGPGQDPQFLISFYEKMQSDKGSIPDRFSAQQFSDYHSELNMSSLELGDSALYFCASSFFDSPLHFGNGTRLTVT.

This clonotype was detected ten times or more. For the CDR3, the DNA is TGTGCCACCAGCAGATCCAAGCGGACTAGCGGCACGGAGACCCAGTACTTC. Translation gives CATSRSKRTSGTETQYF. The chain couples TRBV15 to TRBJ2-5; 10 bases match TRBD2. Germline V gene lookup returns CDR1 LNHNV and CDR2 YYDKDF (reference sequence). V lost 2 bases to trimming and J lost 5 bases; unmatched junction nucleotides: 11. The CDR3 has 17 amino acids.

V is TRBV11-2 and J is TRBJ2-1; D is tentatively TRBD1 or TRBD2 (5 bases each). The CDR3 totals 12 residues. The ends were cut back, 4 bases at V and 11 bases at J, with 12 bases in the middle. CDR1 is SGHAT, CDR2 FQNNGV, per germline. The CDR3 bases are TGTGCCAGCAGCTCAAAACCGGGGCAGCAGTTCTTC. Its protein product is CASSSKPGQQFF.

This clonotype was counted a few times. The genes are TRBV6-5 and TRBJ2-1, with D tentatively TRBD2 (5 bases). Germline V gene lookup returns CDR1 MNHEY and CDR2 SVGAGI. Trimming removed 0 bases from V and 2 bases from J, with 8 bases in between. This CDR3 spans 15 amino acids. CDR3 loop: CASSYSVGTYNEQFF. CDR3 nucleotides: TGTGCCAGCAGTTACTCCGTCGGGACCTACAATGAGCAGTTCTTC.